This record concerns one TCR beta chain sequence. The CDR3 has 17 residues. Germline assignment: CDR1 SGHNT and CDR2 YENEEA. J gave up 1 base and V 5 bases, and 13 bases lay outside the gene matches. Assay used: immunoSEQ multiplex PCR; TCRdb lists only in-frame clones, some missing. The table records roughly 92,000 clones, roughly 95% of them present only once. This record comes from a study of technical replicates of blood from several donors. The receptor's source is a human donor in good health. The sequencing sample was made of T cells isolated from PBMCs. The V gene is TRBV11-3, the J gene TRBJ2-7; TRBD1 matches at 8 bases. The CDR3 DNA is TGTGCCAGCAGCCCAGGGACAGGACCATTTCCATCCTACGAGCAGTACTTC. This translates into CASSPGTGPFPSYEQYF. The whole variable domain, filled in from reference TRBV11-3 and TRBJ2-7, reads EAGVVQSPRYKIIEKKQPVAFWCNPISGHNTLYWYLQNLGQGPELLIRYENEEAVDDSQLPKDRFSAERLKGVDSTLKIQPAELGDSAVYLCASSPGTGPFPSYEQYFGPGTRLTVT.